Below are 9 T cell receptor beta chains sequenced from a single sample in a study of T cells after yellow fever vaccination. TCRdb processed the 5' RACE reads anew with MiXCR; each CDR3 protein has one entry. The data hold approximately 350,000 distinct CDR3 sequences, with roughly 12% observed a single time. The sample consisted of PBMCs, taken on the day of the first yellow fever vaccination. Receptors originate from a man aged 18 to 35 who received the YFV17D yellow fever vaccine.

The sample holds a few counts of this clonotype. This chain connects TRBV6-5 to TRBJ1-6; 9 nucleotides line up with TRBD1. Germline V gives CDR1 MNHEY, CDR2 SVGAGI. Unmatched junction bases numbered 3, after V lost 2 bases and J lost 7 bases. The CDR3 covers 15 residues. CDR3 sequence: CASSYTGQGNSPLHF. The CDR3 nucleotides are TGTGCCAGCAGTTACACCGGACAGGGGAATTCACCCCTCCACTTT.

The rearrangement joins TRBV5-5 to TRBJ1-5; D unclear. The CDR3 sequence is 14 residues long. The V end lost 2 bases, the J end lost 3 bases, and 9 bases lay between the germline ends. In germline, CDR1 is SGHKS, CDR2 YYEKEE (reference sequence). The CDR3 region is CASSFGQVNQPQHF. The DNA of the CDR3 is TGTGCCAGCAGCTTTGGGCAGGTCAATCAGCCCCAGCATTTT.

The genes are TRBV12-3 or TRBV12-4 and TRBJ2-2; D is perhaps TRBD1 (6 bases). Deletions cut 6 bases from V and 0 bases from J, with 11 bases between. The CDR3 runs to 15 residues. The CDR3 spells CASRLGHANTGELFF. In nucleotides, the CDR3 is TGTGCCAGCAGACTGGGACATGCGAACACCGGGGAGCTGTTTTTT.

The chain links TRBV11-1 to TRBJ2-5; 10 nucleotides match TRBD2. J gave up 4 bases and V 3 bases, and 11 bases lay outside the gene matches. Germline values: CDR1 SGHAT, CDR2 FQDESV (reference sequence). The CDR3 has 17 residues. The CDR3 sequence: CASSFEWEAGGRETQYF. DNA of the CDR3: TGTGCCAGCAGCTTTGAGTGGGAAGCGGGGGGGCGAGAGACCCAGTACTTC.

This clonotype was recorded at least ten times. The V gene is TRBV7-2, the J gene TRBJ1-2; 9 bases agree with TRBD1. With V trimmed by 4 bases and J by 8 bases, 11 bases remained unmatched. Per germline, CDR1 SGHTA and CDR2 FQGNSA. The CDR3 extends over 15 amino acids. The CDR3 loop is CASSWPPGQGRGYTF. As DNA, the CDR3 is TGTGCCAGCAGCTGGCCGCCGGGACAGGGCCGCGGCTACACCTTC. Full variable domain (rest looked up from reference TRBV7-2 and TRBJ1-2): GAGVSQSPSNKVTEKGKDVELRCDPISGHTALYWYRQSLGQGLEFLIYFQGNSAPDKSGLPSDRFSAERTGGSVSTLTIQRTQQEDSAVYLCASSWPPGQGRGYTFGSGTRLTVV.

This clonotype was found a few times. The CDR3, as DNA: TGTGCCAGCATTGCGTATACCGGGGAGCTGTTTTTT. Translation: CASIAYTGELFF. This rearrangement joins TRBV27 to TRBJ2-2, with no clear D. Germline V gives CDR1 MNHEY, CDR2 SMNVEV (reference sequence). Trimming pared 7 bases from V and 5 bases from J, leaving 8 bases between. CDR3 size: 12 residues.

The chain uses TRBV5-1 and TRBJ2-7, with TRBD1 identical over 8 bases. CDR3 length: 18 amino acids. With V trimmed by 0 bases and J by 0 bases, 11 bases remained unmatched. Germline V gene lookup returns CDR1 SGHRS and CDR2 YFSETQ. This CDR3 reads CASSLAPQGAGGSYEQYV. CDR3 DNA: TGCGCCAGCAGCTTGGCGCCTCAGGGGGCAGGGGGCTCCTACGAGCAGTACGTC.

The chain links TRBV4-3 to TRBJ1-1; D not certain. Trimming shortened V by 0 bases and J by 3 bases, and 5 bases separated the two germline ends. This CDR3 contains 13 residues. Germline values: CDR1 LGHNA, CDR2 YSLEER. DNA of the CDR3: TGCGCCAGCAGCCAAGAAATGGACACTGAAGCTTTCTTT. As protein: CASSQEMDTEAFF.

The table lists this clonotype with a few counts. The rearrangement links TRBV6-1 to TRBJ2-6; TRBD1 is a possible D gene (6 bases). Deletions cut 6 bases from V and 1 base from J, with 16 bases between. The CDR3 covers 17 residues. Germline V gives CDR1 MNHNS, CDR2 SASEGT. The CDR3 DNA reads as TGTGCCAGCAGCTCTCTGGGACATTTGTCTGGGGCCAACGTCCTGACTTTC. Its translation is CASSSLGHLSGANVLTF.